A single sample gave rise to the 13 T cell receptor beta chains below, sequenced in a study of OX40 agonist ivuxolimab in advanced cancers. Profiling relied on immunoSEQ multiplex PCR, and the TCRdb table lists in-frame clones only, not all of them. This table has approximately 33,000 clones, roughly nine tenths appearing once. This sample comprised CD4+ or CD8+ T cells sorted from blood, obtained in a trial of the OX40 agonist ivuxolimab. All receptors come from an adult with an advanced solid tumor such as melanoma, head and neck, liver or kidney cancer.

The rearrangement joins TRBV20-1 to TRBJ2-1, with D unclear. CDR3 size: 11 residues. The V end lost 5 bases, the J end lost 1 base, and 3 bases lay between the germline ends. Germline values: CDR1 DFQATT, CDR2 SNEGSKA (reference sequence). CDR3 DNA: TGCAGTGCTGAATCCTACAATGAGCAGTTCTTC. Amino acids: CSAESYNEQFF.

The chain carries TRBV11-2 and TRBJ1-5; the D is unclear. The CDR3 has 15 residues. Germline assignment: CDR1 SGHAT and CDR2 FQNNGV. V lost 2 bases, J lost 4 bases, and 12 bases lay in between. In DNA, the CDR3 is TGTGCCAGCAGCTTAACATGGAACTCTAATCAGCCCCAGCATTTT. Residues: CASSLTWNSNQPQHF.

V gene TRBV7-6 combines with J gene TRBJ1-1, with TRBD1 matching 8 bases. The germline V gene encodes CDR1 SGHVS and CDR2 FNYEAQ. This CDR3 comprises 15 residues. The V segment lost 4 bases and the J segment 0 bases; nucleotides outside the gene matches: 4. CDR3 in DNA: TGTGCCAGCAGCTCCGACAGGGGATTGAACACTGAAGCTTTCTTT. Amino acid sequence: CASSSDRGLNTEAFF.

V usage is TRBV2 and J usage is TRBJ1-5; D is perhaps TRBD1 (5 bases). This CDR3 contains 15 residues. V lost 3 bases, J lost 2 bases, and 11 bases lay in between. The germline V gene has CDR1 SNHLY and CDR2 FYNNEI. DNA of the CDR3: TGTGCCAGCAGTGAGCTGGGGCTGGGCAATCAGCCCCAGCATTTT. Protein product: CASSELGLGNQPQHF.

The chain recombines TRBV29-1 with TRBJ1-1; D gene unclear. CDR1 is SQVTM and CDR2 is ANQGSEA in the germline V gene. CDR3 length equals 15 residues. Between the trimmed V and J ends, which lost 4 bases and 0 bases, there was a span of 15 bases. In nucleotides, the CDR3 is TGCAGCGTTGCCCAGTTCCAAATGTTGAACACTGAAGCTTTCTTT. Amino acids: CSVAQFQMLNTEAFF.

The table lists this clone with a count of one. This chain joins TRBV7-2 and TRBJ2-5, with 7 bases aligning to TRBD1. TRBJ2-7 explains the end of the DNA better; the J call may be wrong. The CDR3 is 13 amino acids. The germline CDR1 and CDR2 sequences are SGHTA and FQGNSA. The CDR3: CASSSGQYYEQYF. The DNA of the CDR3 is TGTGCCAGCAGCTCGGGACAGTATTACGAGCAGTACTTC.

J is TRBJ2-7 and V is TRBV27, with unresolved D. The CDR3 extends over 15 amino acids. Germline CDR1 MNHEY, CDR2 SMNVEV (reference sequence). V dropped 7 bases and J dropped 2 bases, with 18 bases sitting between them. Here the CDR3 DNA reads TGTGCCAGCACCCTAATCGGGTTTGGCCCCTACGAGCAGTACTTC. Translating it yields CASTLIGFGPYEQYF.

This clone appeared once. The chain combines TRBV5-1 with TRBJ2-7; D may be TRBD2 (6 bases). This CDR3 comprises 16 residues. The ends were cut back, 4 bases at V and 1 base at J, with 18 bases in the middle. CDR1 SGHRS and CDR2 YFSETQ come from the germline V gene. CDR3: CASSPVAAGRSYEQYF. The DNA of the CDR3 is TGCGCCAGCAGCCCCGTAGCGGCCGGGCGGTCCTACGAGCAGTACTTC.

This chain joins TRBV29-1 and TRBJ2-7; 11 nucleotides match TRBD2. This CDR3 contains 14 residues. Germline V lookup: CDR1 SQVTM, CDR2 ANQGSEA. With V trimmed by 1 base and J by 4 bases, 3 bases remained unmatched. The CDR3 is CSVEGLAGTYEQYF. DNA for the CDR3: TGCAGCGTTGAAGGACTAGCGGGGACGTACGAGCAGTACTTC.

CDR3 loop: CASSLFPISTSNEQFF. The DNA for the CDR3 is TGTGCCAGCAGCTTATTCCCCATCTCCACCAGCAATGAGCAGTTCTTC. J is TRBJ2-1 and V is TRBV11-3, with D unclear. The V end was cut by 2 bases, the J end by 6 bases, with 17 bases between. Germline CDR1 is SGHNT and CDR2 is YENEEA. The CDR3 totals 16 residues.

Of note for this clone: Compared with germline, one end of the junction differs, possibly owing to a read error. V gene TRBV30 combines with J gene TRBJ1-1; unclear D gene. The CDR3 totals 12 residues. Germline V CDR1 and CDR2: GTSNPN, SVGIG (reference sequence). DNA for the CDR3: TGCGCTGTAAGGACCATGAACACTGAAGCTTTCTTT. Its translation: CAVRTMNTEAFF.

The V and J genes are TRBV2 and TRBJ1-2; 9 bases are shared with TRBD1. The V gene end was trimmed by 8 bases and the J gene end by 0 bases; junction bases not matched to a gene: 10. Germline CDR1 is SNHLY and CDR2 is FYNNEI. The CDR3 runs to 16 residues. The CDR3 spells CASDSPRDRANYGYTF. The DNA for the CDR3 is TGTGCCAGCGATTCCCCCCGGGACAGGGCTAACTATGGCTACACCTTC.

This chain links TRBV13 with TRBJ2-1; D gene uncertain. The CDR3 covers 12 residues. Germline lookup yields CDR1 PRHDT and CDR2 FYEKMQ (reference sequence). Trimming removed 4 bases at V and 12 bases at J, with 13 bases between. CDR3 loop: CASSSLDGGQFF. CDR3 DNA: TGTGCCAGCAGCTCCTTAGATGGTGGGCAGTTCTTC.